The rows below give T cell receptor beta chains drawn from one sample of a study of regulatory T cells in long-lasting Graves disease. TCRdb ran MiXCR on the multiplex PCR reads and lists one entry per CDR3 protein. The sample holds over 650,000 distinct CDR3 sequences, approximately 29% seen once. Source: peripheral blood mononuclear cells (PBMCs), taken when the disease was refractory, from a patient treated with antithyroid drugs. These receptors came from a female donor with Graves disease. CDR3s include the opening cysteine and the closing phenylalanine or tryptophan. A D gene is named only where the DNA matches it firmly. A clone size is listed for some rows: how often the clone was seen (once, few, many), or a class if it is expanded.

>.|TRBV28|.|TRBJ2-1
TGTGCCAGCAGTTTATCCTCCCCGGCGGTTACCTACAATGAGCAGTTCTTC
CASSLSSPAVTYNEQFF
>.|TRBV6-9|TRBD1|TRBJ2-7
TGTGCCAGCAGTTATTATTACAGGGGGCGGCTCTCCTACGAGCAGTACTTC
CASSYYYRGRLSYEQYF
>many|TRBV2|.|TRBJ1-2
TGTGCCAGCAGCGTCGGAGGGACAAACTATGGCTACACCTTC
CASSVGGTNYGYTF
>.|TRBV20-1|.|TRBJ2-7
TGCAGTGCTAGCGGGAGTGATGAGCAGTACTTC
CSASGSDEQYF
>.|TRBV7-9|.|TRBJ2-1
TGTGCCAGCAGCGCCGGAACAAACAATGAGCAGTTCTTC
CASSAGTNNEQFF
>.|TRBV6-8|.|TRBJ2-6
TGTGCCAGCAGTTACGGGGGGCAGGGGGCCAACGTCCTGACTTTC
CASSYGGQGANVLTF
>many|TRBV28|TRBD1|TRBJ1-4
TGTGCCAGCAGGGCGACAGGGGGAAATGAAAAACTGTTTTTT
CASRATGGNEKLFF
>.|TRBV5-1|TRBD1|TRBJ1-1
TGCGCCAGCAGCCCGGGACAGGGAAGGGTTACTGAAGCTTTCTTT
CASSPGQGRVTEAFF
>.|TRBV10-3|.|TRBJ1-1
TGTGCCATCAGCCGGGAGAACACTGAAGCTTTCTTT
CAISRENTEAFF
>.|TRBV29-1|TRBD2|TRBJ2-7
TGCAGCGTTGAACGGCGGGGGCTAGCGGGTCTAGGATACTACGAGCAGTACTTC
CSVERRGLAGLGYYEQYF
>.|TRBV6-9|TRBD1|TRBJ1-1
TGTGCCAGCAGTTACAATCAACCGGGACAGGGAAGGGCTGAAGCTTTCTTT
CASSYNQPGQGRAEAFF
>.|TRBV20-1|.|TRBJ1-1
TGCAGTGCTAGAGATCAGTCAGGCAACACGAACACTGAAGCTTTCTTT
CSARDQSGNTNTEAFF
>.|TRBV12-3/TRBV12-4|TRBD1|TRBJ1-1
TGTGCCAGCAGCCAAAACAGGGGGCGGGGGACTGAAGCTTTCTTT
CASSQNRGRGTEAFF
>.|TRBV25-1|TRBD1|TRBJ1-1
TGTGCCAGCAGAACCGGGACAGGGAACACTGAAGCTTTCTTT
CASRTGTGNTEAFF
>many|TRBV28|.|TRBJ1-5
TGTGCCAGCAGTCCTATGGGGGGCACGACTCAGCCCCAGCATTTT
CASSPMGGTTQPQHF
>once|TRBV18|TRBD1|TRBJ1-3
TGTGCCAGCTCACCAGAGGGACAGTTCTCTGGAAACACCATATATTTT
CASSPEGQFSGNTIYF
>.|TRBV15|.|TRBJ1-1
TGTGCCACCAGCAGGGCTCCAGGGGACACTGAAGCTTTCTTT
CATSRAPGDTEAFF